A single sample is the source of the 9 T cell receptor beta chains below, sequenced in a study of T cell responses to AZD1222 COVID-19 vaccine. Only in-frame clones appear in the TCRdb table, and some are missing; sequencing was by immunoSEQ multiplex PCR. The sample has 130,000 to 150,000 clones; approximately 93% are singletons. The sample consisted of peripheral blood, taken after recovery from COVID-19. These receptors all come from an adult who had recovered from COVID-19.

A single count supports this clone. This chain uses TRBV7-9 with TRBJ2-2; 12 bases map to TRBD2. With 5 bases clipped from V and 2 bases from J, the junction kept 12 bases outside the gene matches. The CDR3 length is 19 residues. From germline, CDR1 is SEHNR and CDR2 FQNEAQ (reference sequence). CDR3 region: CASSGWAGTSGLNTGELFF. In DNA, the CDR3 is TGTGCCAGCAGCGGATGGGCAGGGACTAGCGGGTTAAACACCGGGGAGCTGTTTTTT. Combining the CDR3 with reference TRBV7-9 and TRBJ2-2 gives the whole variable domain DTGVSQNPRHKITKRGQNVTFRCDPISEHNRLYWYRQTLGQGPEFLTYFQNEAQLEKSRLLSDRFSAERPKGSFSTLEIQRTEQGDSAMYLCASSGWAGTSGLNTGELFFGEGSRLTVL.

This rearrangement joins TRBV4-1 to TRBJ2-7; D might be TRBD1 or TRBD2, each matching 5 bases. Trimming left V 2 bases short and J 2 bases short, with 13 bases between. Per the germline V gene, CDR1 is MGHRA and CDR2 is YSYEKL. The CDR3 sequence is 15 residues long. CDR3 sequence reads: CASSQILGGTYEQYF. The CDR3 bases are TGCGCCAGCAGCCAAATACTTGGGGGTACCTACGAGCAGTACTTC.

V is TRBV27 and J is TRBJ2-3; D is unresolved. The ends were cut back, 5 bases at V and 6 bases at J, with 12 bases in the middle. Germline loops: CDR1 MNHEY, CDR2 SMNVEV (reference sequence). This CDR3 contains 13 residues. The CDR3 DNA reads TGTGCCAGCAGTCTCGATGTATCGGATACGCAGTATTTT. The encoded protein is CASSLDVSDTQYF.

The chain links TRBV15 to TRBJ2-1; TRBD2 aligns across 8 bases. The CDR3 is made up of 14 amino acids. The trim removed 5 bases at V and 7 bases at J, leaving 7 bases unmatched. Germline lookup yields CDR1 LNHNV and CDR2 YYDKDF (reference sequence). CDR3 sequence: CATSGSGSKNEQFF. The CDR3 DNA sequence: TGTGCCACCAGCGGCAGCGGGAGTAAAAATGAGCAGTTCTTC.

This sequence joins TRBV27 and TRBJ2-7, with D tentatively TRBD1 or TRBD2 (6 bases each). The CDR3 is 12 amino acids. Germline V lookup: CDR1 MNHEY, CDR2 SMNVEV (reference sequence). Trimming took 8 bases from V and 6 from J, leaving 14 bases between them. The CDR3 region is CASGARGGEQYF. CDR3 DNA sequence: TGTGCCAGCGGGGCCAGGGGAGGCGAGCAGTACTTC.

This chain links TRBV19 with TRBJ2-7; either TRBD1 or TRBD2 may supply D (5 bases each). The CDR3 runs to 15 residues. The germline CDR1 and CDR2 sequences are LNHDA and SQIVND (reference sequence). Trimming removed 0 bases at V and 3 bases at J, with 12 bases between. The CDR3 DNA reads as TGTGCCAGTAGTATAGAATCCCAGGGAGACTACGAGCAGTACTTC. As protein: CASSIESQGDYEQYF.

CDR3 bases: TGCAGCGTACAGGAGACCGAGCAGTACTTC. Its translation: CSVQETEQYF. The chain carries TRBV29-1 and TRBJ2-7; tentative D call: TRBD1 (5 bases). This CDR3 is built from 10 residues. Trimming stripped 6 bases from V and 6 bases from J, with 9 bases between. Germline V gene sequence: CDR1 SQVTM, CDR2 ANQGSEA.

V gene TRBV18 combines with J gene TRBJ1-1; TRBD1 is a possible D gene (5 bases). The CDR3 totals 15 residues. V lost 1 base to trimming and J lost 0 bases, with 9 bases between them. Germline values: CDR1 KGHSH, CDR2 LQKENI. The CDR3 DNA is TGTGCCAGCTCACCACTCGGGGGTTTGAACACTGAAGCTTTCTTT. It specifies CASSPLGGLNTEAFF.

The genes are TRBV6-5 and TRBJ2-5; 7 bases fit TRBD1. V lost 6 bases and J lost 5; bases outside the gene matches: 9. This CDR3 has 14 residues. The V gene's germline CDR1 is MNHEY and CDR2 SVGAGI. Here the CDR3 reads CASSGTGVGETQYF. CDR3 nucleotide sequence: TGTGCCAGCAGCGGAACAGGGGTGGGCGAGACCCAGTACTTC.